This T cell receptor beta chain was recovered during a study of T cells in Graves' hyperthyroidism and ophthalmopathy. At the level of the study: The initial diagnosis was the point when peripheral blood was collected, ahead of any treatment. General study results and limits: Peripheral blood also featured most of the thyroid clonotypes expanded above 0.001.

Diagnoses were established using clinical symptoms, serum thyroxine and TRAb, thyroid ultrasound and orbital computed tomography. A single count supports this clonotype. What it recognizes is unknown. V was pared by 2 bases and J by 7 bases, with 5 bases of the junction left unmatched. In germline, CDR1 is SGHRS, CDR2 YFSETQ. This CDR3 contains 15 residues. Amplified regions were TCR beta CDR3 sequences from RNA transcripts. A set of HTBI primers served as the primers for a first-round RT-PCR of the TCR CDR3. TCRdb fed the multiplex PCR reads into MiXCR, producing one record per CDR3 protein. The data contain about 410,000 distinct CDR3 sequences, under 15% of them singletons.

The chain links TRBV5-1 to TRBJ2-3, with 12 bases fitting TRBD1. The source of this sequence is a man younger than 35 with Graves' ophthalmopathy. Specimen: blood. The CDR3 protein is CASSFGTGGVNTQYF. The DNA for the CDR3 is TGCGCCAGCAGCTTTGGGACAGGGGGCGTGAATACGCAGTATTTT.